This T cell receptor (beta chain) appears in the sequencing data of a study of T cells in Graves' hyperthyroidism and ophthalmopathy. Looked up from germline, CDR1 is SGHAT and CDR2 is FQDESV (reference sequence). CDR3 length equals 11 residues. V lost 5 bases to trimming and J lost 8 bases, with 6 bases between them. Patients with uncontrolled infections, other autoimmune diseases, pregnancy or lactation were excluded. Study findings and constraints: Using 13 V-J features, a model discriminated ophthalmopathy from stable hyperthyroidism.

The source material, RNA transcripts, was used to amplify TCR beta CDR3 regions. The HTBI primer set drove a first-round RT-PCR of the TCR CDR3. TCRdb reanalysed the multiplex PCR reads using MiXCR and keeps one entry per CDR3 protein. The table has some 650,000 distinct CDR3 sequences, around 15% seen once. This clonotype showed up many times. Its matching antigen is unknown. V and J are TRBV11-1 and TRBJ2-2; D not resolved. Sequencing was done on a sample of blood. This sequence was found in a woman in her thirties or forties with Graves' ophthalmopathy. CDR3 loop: CASSRPGELFF. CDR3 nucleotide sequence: TGTGCCAGCAGCCGACCAGGGGAGCTGTTTTTT.